This TCR beta chain was documented in a study of cytomegalovirus exposure and HLA in healthy donors. Germline V gives CDR1 MDHEN, CDR2 SYDVKM. This CDR3 has 16 residues. The V and J ends lost 7 bases and 3 bases respectively, with 18 bases between them. The study ran its PCR with 60 Vbeta and 13 Jbeta primers. TCRdb keeps only in-frame clones here, not all; method: immunoSEQ multiplex PCR. The sample includes nearly 100,000 clones, approximately 9% of them seen just once. This TCR was sampled from a man over 45 in good health and CMV-seropositive. The genes are TRBV28 and TRBJ1-4; no definite D call. Sequencing used PBMCs. The DNA of the CDR3 is TGTGCCAGCAACCCGGGGAGGTCGAGGGCTAATGAAAAACTGTTTTTT. The encoded protein is CASNPGRSRANEKLFF.